This TCR beta chain is drawn from a study of PD-L1 blockade in urothelial cancer. Study findings and constraints: Tumor-associated TCR clones expanded more in blood at 3 weeks in patients with durable benefit.

V lost 6 bases and J lost 3; bases outside the gene matches: 4. Germline V lookup: CDR1 MNHEY, CDR2 SMNVEV (reference sequence). This CDR3 is 13 amino acids long. This sample's time point: pretreatment peripheral blood. Profiled with immunoSEQ multiplex PCR; TCRdb holds only in-frame clones, not every one. Among 35,000 to 40,000 clones listed, 75% to 85% were seen once. As for this clone: Antigen: not known.

The starting material was PBMCs, obtained around atezolizumab (anti-PD-L1) treatment. This chain joins TRBV27 and TRBJ1-1; TRBD1 agrees at 7 bases. This receptor was obtained from a man aged 55-75 years with urothelial cancer. Here the CDR3 reads CASRYDRDTEAFF. The CDR3 DNA reads TGTGCCAGCAGGTATGACAGGGACACTGAAGCTTTCTTT.